This TCR beta chain was sequenced in a study of T cells in localized non-small cell lung cancer (dated by TCRdb to between 2020 and 2021). Study-wide context: Comparing tumors with uninvolved tumor-adjacent lungs, the study looked at the T cell repertoires of fewer than 250 patients with early-stage NSCLC. The cohort was made up of approximately 250 treatment-naive NSCLC patients whose localized lung tumors had been resected. Of the NSCLC patients, around 140 were male and around 99 were female, and the mean age was approximately 66 years. Here is what the overall study found, with its caveats: A median of approximately 62 of the top 100 tumor clones turned up in the paired uninvolved adjacent lung, and roughly 28 of those clones also ranked among the top 100 of that same adjacent lung. Higher T cell density in blood was associated with longer overall survival, whereas higher clonality in adjacent lung was associated with shorter survival. Because of the exploratory design, TCR variables were selected using unadjusted p-values without false-discovery rate correction. Uninvolved tumor-adjacent lung showed the highest T cell clonality, higher than tumor, which suggests more focused antigenic responses in the uninvolved tumor-adjacent lung. Because multi-region tumor sequencing was not done, intratumor heterogeneity could not be ruled out.

At diagnosis, tumor, uninvolved tumor-adjacent lung and peripheral blood were collected and then preserved as a mix of FFPE and fresh-frozen material. For TCR repertoire profiling, the blood samples were analyzed as peripheral blood mononuclear cells. Points on this clone: Its antigen has not been determined. The record has no base qualities; no much larger clone is one base away.

Its CDR3 holds 16 amino acids, cysteine through phenylalanine. The entry retains the CDR3 DNA only, 48 bases that are in frame from base 1. V is cut by 0 bases and J by 1 base, and the space between the germline ends is 11 bases. CDR1 SGHRS and CDR2 YFSETQ were looked up in the germline V gene. TCR beta CDR3 regions were sequenced from DNA using the immunoSEQ Assay. In the original analysis: To compute T cell density, TCR beta template counts were normalized to usable DNA, which was estimated by amplifying housekeeping genes. The preseqR package was used to estimate richness by extrapolating to 400,000 templates for PBMC samples and to 120,000 templates for tissue samples. Clonality was taken to be one minus Pielou's evenness. Differential abundance testing on productive amino-acid clonotypes, with a minimum total count of 5 and an alpha of 0.1, was used to identify tissue-enriched TCRs. The Jaccard Index and the Morisita Overlap Index were used to measure repertoire overlap between compartments. GLIPH grouped TCR beta CDR3s together with public tetramer-defined viral CDR3s, and a viral motif had to include at least three viral sequences and also show V-gene enrichment. TCRdb obtained this table from immuneACCESS and retained in-frame rearrangements with V and J assigned. These tables miss some clones; where compared with another copy, unresolved V genes account for less than half of the shortfall, and the remainder is unexplained. V and J calls and clone size are copied from that table; D and trimming were computed from the DNA. Here the sample has 130,000 or so clones; 89% occur a single time. Around 1.7% of the sample lies in the top ten.

This receptor was obtained from an older female donor with stage I lung adenocarcinoma. The chain links TRBV5-1 with TRBJ2-1, and perhaps TRBD2 as D gene, on 6 matching bases. This material consisted of peripheral blood, taken before any cancer treatment. CDR3 sequence: CASSLARGGSYNEQFF. The nucleotide sequence is given as TGCGCCAGCAGCTTGGCGCGGGGCGGATCCTACAATGAGCAGTTCTTC. Extended through the reference TRBV5-1 and TRBJ2-1 proteins, this CDR3 yields the full variable domain: KAGVTQTPRYLIKTRGQQVTLSCSPISGHRSVSWYQQTPGQGLQFLFEYFSETQRNKGNFPGRFSGRQFSNSRSEMNVSTLELGDSALYLCASSLARGGSYNEQFFGPGTRLTVL.